This T cell receptor beta chain was identified in a study of T cells after yellow fever vaccination. From the 5' RACE reads, TCRdb called clonotypes with MiXCR, one entry per CDR3 protein. The sample carries some 250,000 distinct CDR3 sequences, about 3.9% recorded once. This clonotype was found many times. V was pared by 6 bases and J by 3 bases, with 17 bases between. Germline CDR1 is DFQATT and CDR2 is SNEGSKA (reference sequence). The CDR3 runs to 14 residues. Sequenced material: PBMCs, taken 15 days after the yellow fever booster vaccination. The receptor was derived from a man aged 18 to 29 who received the YFV17D yellow fever vaccine. The chain links TRBV20-1 to TRBJ2-5; D may be TRBD1 (5 bases). The CDR3 bases are TGCAGTGCCAGGGCCCCCGTCAGTAAAGAGACCCAGTACTTC. Its translation is CSARAPVSKETQYF.